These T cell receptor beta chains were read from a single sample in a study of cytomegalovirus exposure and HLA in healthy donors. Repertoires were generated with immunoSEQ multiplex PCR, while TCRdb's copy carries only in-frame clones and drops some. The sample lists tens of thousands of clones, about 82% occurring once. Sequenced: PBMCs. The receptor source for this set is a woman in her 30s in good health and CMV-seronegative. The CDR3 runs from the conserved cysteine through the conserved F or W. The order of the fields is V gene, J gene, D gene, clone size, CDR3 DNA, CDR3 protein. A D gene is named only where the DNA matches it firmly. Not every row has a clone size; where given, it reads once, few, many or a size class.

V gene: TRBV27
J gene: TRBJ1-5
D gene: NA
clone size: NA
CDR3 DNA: TGTGCCAGCAGTTTTGGGACGGGAGACCAGCCCCAGCATTTT
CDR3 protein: CASSFGTGDQPQHF

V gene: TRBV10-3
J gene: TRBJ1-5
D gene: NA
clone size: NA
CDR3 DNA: TGTGCCATCAGTGGGGGGGAGGATCAGCCCCAGCATTTT
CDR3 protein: CAISGGEDQPQHF

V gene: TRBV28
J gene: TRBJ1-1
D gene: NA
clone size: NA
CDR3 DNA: TGTGCCAGCAGTTATGGACTGCCCATGAACACTGAAGCTTTCTTT
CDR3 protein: CASSYGLPMNTEAFF

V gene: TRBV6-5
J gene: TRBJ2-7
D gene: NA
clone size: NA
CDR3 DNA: TGTGCCAGCAGTTCCGCCCAGGGATTATCCTACGAGCAGTACTTC
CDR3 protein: CASSSAQGLSYEQYF

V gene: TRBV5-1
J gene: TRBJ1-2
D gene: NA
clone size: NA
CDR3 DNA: TGCGCCAGCAGTCCGCCTGACAGCCGTAACTATGGCTACACCTTC
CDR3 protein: CASSPPDSRNYGYTF

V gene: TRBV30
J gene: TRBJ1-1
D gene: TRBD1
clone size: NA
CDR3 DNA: TGTGCCTGGGAAACCGGGACAGGGGGCACTGAAGCTTTCTTT
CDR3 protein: CAWETGTGGTEAFF

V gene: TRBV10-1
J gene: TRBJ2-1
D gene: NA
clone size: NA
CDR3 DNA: TGCGCCAGCAGTGAGTCGTACAGGGATGAGCAGTTCTTC
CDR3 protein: CASSESYRDEQFF

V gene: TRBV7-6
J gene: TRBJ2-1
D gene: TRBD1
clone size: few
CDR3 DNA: TGTGCCAGCAGCCCGCCAACAGGGGATGGTGAGCAGTTCTTC
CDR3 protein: CASSPPTGDGEQFF

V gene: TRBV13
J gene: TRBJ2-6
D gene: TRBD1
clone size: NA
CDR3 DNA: TGTGCCAGCAGATCTCAGGGGGCTGGGGCCAACGTCCTGACTTTC
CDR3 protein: CASRSQGAGANVLTF

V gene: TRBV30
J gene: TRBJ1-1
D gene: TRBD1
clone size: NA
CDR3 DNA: TGTGCCTGGAGAAATAGAGGGACAGCGAACACTGAAGCTTTCTTT
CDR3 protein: CAWRNRGTANTEAFF

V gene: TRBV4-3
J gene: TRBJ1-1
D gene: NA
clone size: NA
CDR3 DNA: TGCGCCAGCAGCCAAGAACCACGGGGGGCGTATACTGAAGCTTTCTTT
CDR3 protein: CASSQEPRGAYTEAFF

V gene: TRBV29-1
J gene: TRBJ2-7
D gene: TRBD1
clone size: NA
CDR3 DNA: TGCAGCGTGGAACCGGGACAGGGGGTCGAGCAGTACTTC
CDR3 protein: CSVEPGQGVEQYF

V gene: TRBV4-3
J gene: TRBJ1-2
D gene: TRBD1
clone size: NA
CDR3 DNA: TGCGCCAGCAGCCAAGCCGCCGGGACAGGGGGCGGAGGCTACACCTTC
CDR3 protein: CASSQAAGTGGGGYTF

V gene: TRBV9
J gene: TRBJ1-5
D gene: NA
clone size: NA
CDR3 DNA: TGTGCCAGCAGCGGAACCGGGACTCCCAATCAGCCCCAGCATTTT
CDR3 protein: CASSGTGTPNQPQHF

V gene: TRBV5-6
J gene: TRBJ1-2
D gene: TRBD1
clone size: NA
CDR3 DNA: TGTGCCAGCAGCTACAGGGGGCCTGGCTACACCTTC
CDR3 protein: CASSYRGPGYTF

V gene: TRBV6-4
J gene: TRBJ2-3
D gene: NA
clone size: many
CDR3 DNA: TGTGCCAGCAGTCTTACAGGGAACACAGATACGCAGTATTTT
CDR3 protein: CASSLTGNTDTQYF

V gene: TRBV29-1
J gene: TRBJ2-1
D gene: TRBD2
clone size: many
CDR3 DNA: TGCAGCGTTGGTGGGGCGGGAGGAAGTAGTGAGCAGTTCTTC
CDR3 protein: CSVGGAGGSSEQFF

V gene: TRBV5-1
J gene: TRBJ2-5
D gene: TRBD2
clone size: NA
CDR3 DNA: TGCGCCAGCAGCTTTAGCGGGGGGGAAGAGACCCAGTACTTC
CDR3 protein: CASSFSGGEETQYF

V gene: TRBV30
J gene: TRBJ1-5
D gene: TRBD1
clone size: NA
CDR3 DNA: TGTGCCTGGAGTGGTGGACAGGGGGAGGGAGTGCCCCAGCATTTT
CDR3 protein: CAWSGGQGEGVPQHF

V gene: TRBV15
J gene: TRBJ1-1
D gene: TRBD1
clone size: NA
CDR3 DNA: TGTGCCACCAGCAGAGACAGGGGGAGGACTGAAGCTTTCTTT
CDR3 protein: CATSRDRGRTEAFF

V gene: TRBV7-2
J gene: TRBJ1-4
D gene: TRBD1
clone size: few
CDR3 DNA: TGTGCCAGCAGCGCCGGGACAGGGAGTGAAAAACTGTTTTTT
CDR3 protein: CASSAGTGSEKLFF

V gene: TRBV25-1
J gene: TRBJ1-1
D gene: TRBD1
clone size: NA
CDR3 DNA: TGTGCCACCGACCAGGGGGGATCGGACACAACGAACACTGAAGCTTTCTTT
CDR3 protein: CATDQGGSDTTNTEAFF

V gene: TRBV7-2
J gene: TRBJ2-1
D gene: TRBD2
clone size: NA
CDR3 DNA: TGTGCCAGCAACTGGGCGGGGGGGCTTAGTGAGCAGTTCTTC
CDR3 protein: CASNWAGGLSEQFF

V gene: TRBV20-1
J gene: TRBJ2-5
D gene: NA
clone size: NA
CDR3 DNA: TGCAGTGCCCTACGAGAAGAGACCCAGTACTTC
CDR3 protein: CSALREETQYF

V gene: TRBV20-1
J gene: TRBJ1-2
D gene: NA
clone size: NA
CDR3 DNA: TGCAGTGCTAGAGGGGACTCGGGCTACACCTTC
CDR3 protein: CSARGDSGYTF

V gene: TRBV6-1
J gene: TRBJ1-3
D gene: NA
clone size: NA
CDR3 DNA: TGTGCCAGCAGCGACTCAGGGAATACTGGAAACACCATATATTTT
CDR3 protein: CASSDSGNTGNTIYF

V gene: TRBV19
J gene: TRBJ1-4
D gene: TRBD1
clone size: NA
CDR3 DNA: TGTGCCAGTAGTATACGGGCGGACAGGCCTCTTTTT
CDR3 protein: CASSIRADRPLF

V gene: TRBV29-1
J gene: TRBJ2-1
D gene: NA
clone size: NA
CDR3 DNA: TGCAGCGTGACGTTTCGTACAGGGTTACGAAGCGAGCAGTTCTTC
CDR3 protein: CSVTFRTGLRSEQFF

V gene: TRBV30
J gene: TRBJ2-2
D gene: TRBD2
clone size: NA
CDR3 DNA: TGTGCCTGGGGCCTACTGACTAGCGGGGGGATCGGGGAGCTGTTTTTT
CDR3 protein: CAWGLLTSGGIGELFF

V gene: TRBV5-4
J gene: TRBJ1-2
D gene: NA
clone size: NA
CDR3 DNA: TGTGCCAGCAGCTTGATGGGGAGTAATGGCTACACCTTC
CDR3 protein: CASSLMGSNGYTF

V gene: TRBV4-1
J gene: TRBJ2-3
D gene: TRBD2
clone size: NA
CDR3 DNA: TGCGCCAGCAGCCAATCGGGACTAGATAATAGGAGAACAGATACGCAGTATTTT
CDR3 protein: CASSQSGLDNRRTDTQYF

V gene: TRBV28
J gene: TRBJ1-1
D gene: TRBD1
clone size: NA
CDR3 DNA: TGTGCCAGCAGAACCGGGACAGGGTACGCTGAAGCTTTCTTT
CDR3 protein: CASRTGTGYAEAFF

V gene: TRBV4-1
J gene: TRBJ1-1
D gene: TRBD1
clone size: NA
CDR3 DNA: TGCGCCAGCAGCTCTTGGACAGGGGCCAAGGGCACTGAAGCTTTCTTT
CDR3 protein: CASSSWTGAKGTEAFF

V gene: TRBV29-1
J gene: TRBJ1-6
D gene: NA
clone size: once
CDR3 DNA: TGCAGCGTTCAATCCTATAATTCACCCCTCCACTTT
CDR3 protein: CSVQSYNSPLHF

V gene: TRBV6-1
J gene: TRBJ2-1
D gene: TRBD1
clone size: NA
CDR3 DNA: TGTGCCAGCAGTGACAGGGGGCGCGAGTTCTTC
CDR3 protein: CASSDRGREFF

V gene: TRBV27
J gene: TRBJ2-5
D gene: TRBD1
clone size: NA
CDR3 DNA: TGTGCCAGCAGTCCCCTGGGACAGGGGTTCGAGACCCAGTACTTC
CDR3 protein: CASSPLGQGFETQYF

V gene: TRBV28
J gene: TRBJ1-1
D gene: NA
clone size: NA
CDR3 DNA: TGTGCCAGCAGTTCCCAGGACTGGAACACTGAAGCTTTCTTT
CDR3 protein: CASSSQDWNTEAFF

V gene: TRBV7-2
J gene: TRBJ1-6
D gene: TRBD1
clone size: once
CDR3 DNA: TGTGCCAGCAGCTCCGAAGGGACAGGGGTTTCACCCCTCCACTTT
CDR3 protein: CASSSEGTGVSPLHF

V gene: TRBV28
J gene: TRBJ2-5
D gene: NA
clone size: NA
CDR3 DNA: TGTGTCATCGGGACTGCGGGAGAGACCCAGTACTTC
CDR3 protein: CVIGTAGETQYF

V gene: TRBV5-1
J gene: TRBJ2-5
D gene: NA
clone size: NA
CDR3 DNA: TGCGCCAGCAAGACTGCGGGTCTGGAGACCCAGTACTTC
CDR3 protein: CASKTAGLETQYF

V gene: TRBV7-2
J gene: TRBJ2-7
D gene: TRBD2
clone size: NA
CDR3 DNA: TGTGCCAGCAGCCGCCCCTCCGCGGGAGGGCCCCAATACGAGCAGTACTTC
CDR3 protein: CASSRPSAGGPQYEQYF

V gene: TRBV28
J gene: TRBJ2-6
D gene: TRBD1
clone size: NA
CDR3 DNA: TGTGCCAGCAGTCCGACAGGGTATGGGTTGAAATCTGGGGCCAACGTCCTGACTTTC
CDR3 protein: CASSPTGYGLKSGANVLTF

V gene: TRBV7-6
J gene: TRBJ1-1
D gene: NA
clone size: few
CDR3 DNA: TGTGCCAGCAGCTTAGCAGTACCCGAAAAGAGCACTGAAGCTTTCTTT
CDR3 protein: CASSLAVPEKSTEAFF

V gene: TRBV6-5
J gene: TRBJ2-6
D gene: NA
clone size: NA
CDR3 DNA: TGTGCCAGCAGGGGCCAGCTACCTGGGGCCAACGTCCTGACTTTC
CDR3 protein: CASRGQLPGANVLTF

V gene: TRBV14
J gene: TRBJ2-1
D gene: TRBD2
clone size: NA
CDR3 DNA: TGTGCCAGCAGCCCTCGGACTAGCGCCTACAATGAGCAGTTCTTC
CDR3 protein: CASSPRTSAYNEQFF

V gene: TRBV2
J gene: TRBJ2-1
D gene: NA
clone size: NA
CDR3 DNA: TGTGCCAGCAGTGAGGCCGCCCGGGTAGCGCCCTACAATGAGCAGTTCTTC
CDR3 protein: CASSEAARVAPYNEQFF

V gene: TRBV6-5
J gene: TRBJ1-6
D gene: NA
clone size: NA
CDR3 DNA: TGTGCCAGCAGTTACTCAGGGGCACACAATTCACCCCTCCACTTT
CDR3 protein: CASSYSGAHNSPLHF

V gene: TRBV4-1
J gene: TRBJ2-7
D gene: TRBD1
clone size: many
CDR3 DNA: TGCGCCAGCAGCCAGGATCCGGGACAGGGGTTCTACGAGCAGTACTTC
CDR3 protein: CASSQDPGQGFYEQYF

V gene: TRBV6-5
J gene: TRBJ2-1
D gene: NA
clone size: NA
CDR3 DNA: TGTGCCAGCAGTTATCTGGACAAGAACTACAATGAGCAGTTCTTC
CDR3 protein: CASSYLDKNYNEQFF

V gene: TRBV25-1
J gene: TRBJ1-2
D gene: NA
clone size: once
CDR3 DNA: TGTGCCAGCAGTGAACCTCGACAGTATGGCTACACCTTC
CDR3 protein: CASSEPRQYGYTF